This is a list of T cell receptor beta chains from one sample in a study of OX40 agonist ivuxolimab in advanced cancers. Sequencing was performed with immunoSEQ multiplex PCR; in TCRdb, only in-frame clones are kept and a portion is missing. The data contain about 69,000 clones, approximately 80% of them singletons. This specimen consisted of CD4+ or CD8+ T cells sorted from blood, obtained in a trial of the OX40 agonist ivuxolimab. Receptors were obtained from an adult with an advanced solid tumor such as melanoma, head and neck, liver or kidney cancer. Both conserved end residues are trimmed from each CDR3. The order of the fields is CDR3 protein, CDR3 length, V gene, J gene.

CDR3 protein: ASSLWTSANNEQF
CDR3 length: 13
V gene: TRBV27
J gene: TRBJ2-1

CDR3 protein: ASSTTGTLYEQY
CDR3 length: 12
V gene: TRBV5-1
J gene: TRBJ2-7

CDR3 protein: ASSRSGGIYEQY
CDR3 length: 12
V gene: TRBV7-9
J gene: TRBJ2-7

CDR3 protein: ASAPQGDNEQY
CDR3 length: 11
V gene: TRBV18
J gene: TRBJ2-7

CDR3 protein: ASSRRGINTGELF
CDR3 length: 13
V gene: TRBV6-1
J gene: TRBJ2-2

CDR3 protein: ASSYSRERGYT
CDR3 length: 11
V gene: TRBV6-6
J gene: TRBJ1-2

CDR3 protein: ASSLWTSGQETQY
CDR3 length: 13
V gene: TRBV7-9
J gene: TRBJ2-5

CDR3 protein: ASTPKGTVSYEQY
CDR3 length: 13
V gene: TRBV14
J gene: TRBJ2-7

CDR3 protein: ASRLTGATNEKLF
CDR3 length: 13
V gene: TRBV2
J gene: TRBJ1-4

CDR3 protein: ASSVPTGYGYT
CDR3 length: 11
V gene: TRBV6-4
J gene: TRBJ1-2

CDR3 protein: ASSGGQGNQPQH
CDR3 length: 12
V gene: TRBV6-6
J gene: TRBJ1-5

CDR3 protein: ASRAGFSGAQY
CDR3 length: 11
V gene: TRBV2
J gene: TRBJ2-5

CDR3 protein: ASSFLTGDTGELF
CDR3 length: 13
V gene: TRBV7-8
J gene: TRBJ2-2

CDR3 protein: AWSVQTGGGTDTQY
CDR3 length: 14
V gene: TRBV30
J gene: TRBJ2-3

CDR3 protein: ATGGSEQY
CDR3 length: 8
V gene: TRBV10-3
J gene: TRBJ2-7

CDR3 protein: ASSIETGYEQY
CDR3 length: 11
V gene: TRBV19
J gene: TRBJ2-7

CDR3 protein: ASSLARGNTGELF
CDR3 length: 13
V gene: TRBV7-9
J gene: TRBJ2-2

CDR3 protein: ASSLEHIGMNTEAF
CDR3 length: 14
V gene: TRBV7-3
J gene: TRBJ1-1

CDR3 protein: ASTRQGLGTEAF
CDR3 length: 12
V gene: TRBV6-1
J gene: TRBJ1-1

CDR3 protein: SAGEGPESYNEQF
CDR3 length: 13
V gene: TRBV29-1
J gene: TRBJ2-1

CDR3 protein: ASSLAGGNNEQF
CDR3 length: 12
V gene: TRBV6-5
J gene: TRBJ2-1

CDR3 protein: ASGGGRADEQF
CDR3 length: 11
V gene: TRBV6-1
J gene: TRBJ2-1

CDR3 protein: ASRTRPRSNYERTPNTEAF
CDR3 length: 19
V gene: TRBV12-2
J gene: TRBJ1-1

CDR3 protein: ASSRSRTEDYEQY
CDR3 length: 13
V gene: TRBV18
J gene: TRBJ2-7

CDR3 protein: ASSLRTPITTDTQY
CDR3 length: 14
V gene: TRBV27
J gene: TRBJ2-3

CDR3 protein: ASSPLAGADAGELF
CDR3 length: 14
V gene: TRBV4-2
J gene: TRBJ2-2

CDR3 protein: ASRNSLRELF
CDR3 length: 10
V gene: TRBV6-5
J gene: TRBJ2-2

CDR3 protein: AWSVVRGHIGYT
CDR3 length: 12
V gene: TRBV30
J gene: TRBJ1-2

CDR3 protein: ASANGQGIWNQPQH
CDR3 length: 14
V gene: TRBV5-6
J gene: TRBJ1-5

CDR3 protein: ACQGATNEKLF
CDR3 length: 11
V gene: TRBV2
J gene: TRBJ1-4

CDR3 protein: ASSVAGGGSPLH
CDR3 length: 12
V gene: TRBV9
J gene: TRBJ1-6

CDR3 protein: AWGANSGANVLT
CDR3 length: 12
V gene: TRBV30
J gene: TRBJ2-6

CDR3 protein: ASSLGEGGEQY
CDR3 length: 11
V gene: TRBV7-9
J gene: TRBJ2-7

CDR3 protein: ASRKQGQGDTQY
CDR3 length: 12
V gene: TRBV2
J gene: TRBJ2-3

CDR3 protein: ASSRDSSYNEQF
CDR3 length: 12
V gene: TRBV6-1
J gene: TRBJ2-1